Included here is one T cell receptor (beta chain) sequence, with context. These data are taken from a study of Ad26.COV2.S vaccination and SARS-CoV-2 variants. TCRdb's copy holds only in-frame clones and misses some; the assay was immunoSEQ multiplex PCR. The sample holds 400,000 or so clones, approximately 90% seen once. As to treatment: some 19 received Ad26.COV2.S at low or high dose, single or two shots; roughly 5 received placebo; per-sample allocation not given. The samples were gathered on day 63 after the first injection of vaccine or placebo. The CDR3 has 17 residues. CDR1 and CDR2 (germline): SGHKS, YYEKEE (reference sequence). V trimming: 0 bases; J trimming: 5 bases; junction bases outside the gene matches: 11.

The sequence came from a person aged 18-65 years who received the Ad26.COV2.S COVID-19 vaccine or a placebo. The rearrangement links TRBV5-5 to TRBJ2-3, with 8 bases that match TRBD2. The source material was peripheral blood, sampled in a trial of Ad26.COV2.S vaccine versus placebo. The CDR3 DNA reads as TGTGCCAGCAGCTTGGACGGACTAGCCGGGATGGGAGATACGCAGTATTTT. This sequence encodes CASSLDGLAGMGDTQYF.